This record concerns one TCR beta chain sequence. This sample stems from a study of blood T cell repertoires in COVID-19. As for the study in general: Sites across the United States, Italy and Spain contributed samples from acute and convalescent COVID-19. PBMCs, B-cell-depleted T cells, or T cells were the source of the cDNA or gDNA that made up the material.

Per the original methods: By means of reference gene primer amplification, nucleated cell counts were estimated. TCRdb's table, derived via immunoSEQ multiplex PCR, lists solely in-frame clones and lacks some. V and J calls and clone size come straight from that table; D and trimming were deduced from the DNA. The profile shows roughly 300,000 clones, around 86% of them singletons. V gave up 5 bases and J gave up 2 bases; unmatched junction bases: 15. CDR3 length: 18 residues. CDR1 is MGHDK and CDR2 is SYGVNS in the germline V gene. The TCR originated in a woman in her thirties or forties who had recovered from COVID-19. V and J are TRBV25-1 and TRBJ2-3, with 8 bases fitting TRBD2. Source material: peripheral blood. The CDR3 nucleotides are TGTGCCAGCAGTCCAGCAATCTTAAGCGGGAGTATCACAGATACGCAGTATTTT. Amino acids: CASSPAILSGSITDTQYF.